These 27 T cell receptor beta chains were all obtained from the same sample, sequenced in a study of beta chain features in type 1 diabetes. The investigators reverse transcribed all of the isolated RNA, so they sequenced expressed TCRB transcripts. The table came from immunoSEQ multiplex PCR; TCRdb's copy has only in-frame clones and leaves some out. The repertoire holds 120,000 to 150,000 clones, with about 10% as singletons. Sample: naive CD4+ T cells from blood. The source of these receptors is a man aged 18 to 30 in good health.

This clone was seen a handful of times. The chain joins TRBV9 to TRBJ1-2; the D gene is possibly TRBD1 (6 bases). V shed 3 bases and J shed 1 base, with 10 bases lying between them. CDR3 length: 14 amino acids. The germline CDR1 and CDR2 sequences are SGDLS and YYNGEE. The CDR3 sequence: CASSGGGDNYGYTF. The CDR3 nucleotides read TGTGCCAGCAGCGGAGGGGGTGATAACTATGGCTACACCTTC.

This chain links TRBV10-2 with TRBJ2-5; TRBD1 matches at 9 bases. The V and J ends lost 2 bases and 10 bases, in that order; junction bases with no gene match: 5. CDR1 WSHSY and CDR2 SAAADI come from the germline V gene. The CDR3 covers 13 residues. CDR3 loop: CASSEQTGGGQYF. CDR3 bases: TGCGCCAGCAGTGAGCAGACAGGGGGAGGCCAGTACTTC.

The rearrangement links TRBV7-2 to TRBJ2-3, with 9 bases matching TRBD1. Per germline, CDR1 SGHTA and CDR2 FQGNSA. The CDR3 runs 15 residues. V dropped 6 bases and J dropped 4; count of bases not matched to a gene: 8. The CDR3 nucleotides read TGTGCCAGCAGAGGGGGACAGGGAACTTCAGATACGCAGTATTTT. Protein sequence: CASRGGQGTSDTQYF.

This clone was seen more than once but under ten times. V is TRBV5-1 and J is TRBJ1-1; tentative D call: TRBD1 (5 bases). Trimming pared 4 bases from V and 0 bases from J, leaving 16 bases between. Germline V gene data show CDR1 as SGHRS and CDR2 as YFSETQ. The CDR3 is 16 residues long. This CDR3 reads CASSPGGGALNTEAFF. DNA of the CDR3: TGCGCCAGCAGCCCCGGGGGGGGAGCCTTGAACACTGAAGCTTTCTTT.

The V and J genes are TRBV6-1 and TRBJ2-7; 9 bases map to TRBD1. Looked up from germline, CDR1 is MNHNS and CDR2 is SASEGT. The CDR3 totals 13 residues. Trimming cost V 5 bases and J 3 bases; bases outside gene matches: 2. CDR3 DNA sequence: TGTGCCAGCAGTTCGGACAGGGGCTACGAGCAGTACTTC. It encodes CASSSDRGYEQYF.

A few counts support this clone. The gene calls are TRBV5-4 and TRBJ1-4; D not resolved. The CDR3 has 14 residues. Trimming stripped 0 bases from V and 7 bases from J, with 10 bases between. In germline, CDR1 is SGHNT, CDR2 YYREEE (reference sequence). CDR3 amino acids: CASSLGREGEKLFF. The CDR3 region has the DNA TGTGCCAGCAGCTTGGGGCGGGAGGGTGAAAAACTGTTTTTT.

This clone was seen only a few times. The rearrangement links TRBV27 to TRBJ2-3, with D possibly matching TRBD1 (6 bases). Per germline, CDR1 MNHEY and CDR2 SMNVEV (reference sequence). This CDR3 is built from 13 residues. The V end was cut by 7 bases, the J end by 1 base, with 9 bases between. DNA for the CDR3: TGTGCCAGCACCAGGACAGGCACAGATACGCAGTATTTT. It is translated as CASTRTGTDTQYF.

This clone was recorded a few times. The chain uses TRBV9 and TRBJ2-5; 8 bases fit TRBD1. V gave up 3 bases and J gave up 4 bases; unmatched junction bases: 5. Germline-derived CDR1 and CDR2 are SGDLS and YYNGEE. The CDR3 length is 14 residues. The CDR3 region is CASSESQGGETQYF. CDR3 sequence (DNA): TGTGCCAGCAGCGAGTCACAGGGGGGAGAGACCCAGTACTTC.

The genes are TRBV7-8 and TRBJ2-4; 9 bases are a match to TRBD1. This CDR3 comprises 18 residues. Germline V lookup: CDR1 SGHVS, CDR2 FQNEAQ. V shed 1 base and J 5 bases; nucleotides not matched to a gene: 12. CDR3 protein: CASSLGSPRRDRENIQYF. In DNA form, the CDR3 reads TGTGCCAGCAGCTTAGGATCCCCCCGCCGGGACAGGGAAAACATTCAGTACTTC. The full variable domain, its missing parts supplied by reference TRBV7-8 and TRBJ2-4, is GAGVSQSPRYKVAKRGQDVALRCDPISGHVSLFWYQQALGQGPEFLTYFQNEAQLDKSGLPSDRFFAERPEGSVSTLKIQRTQQEDSAVYLCASSLGSPRRDRENIQYFGAGTRLSVL.

J is TRBJ1-6 and V is TRBV7-9; maybe TRBD1 (5 bases). The CDR3 runs to 14 residues. Trimming removed 5 bases at V and 4 bases at J, with 9 bases between. In germline, CDR1 is SEHNR, CDR2 FQNEAQ (reference sequence). The CDR3 spells CASSTQGYNSPLHF. Written as DNA, the CDR3 is TGTGCCAGCAGCACTCAGGGTTATAATTCACCCCTCCACTTT.

This clone was observed a few times. The chain recombines TRBV6-5 with TRBJ2-7, with D possibly matching TRBD1 (5 bases). This CDR3 region has 15 residues. Trimming took off 0 bases at V and 2 bases at J, with 11 bases between the two ends. The germline V gene has CDR1 MNHEY and CDR2 SVGAGI. The CDR3 bases are TGTGCCAGCAGTTACTCCGCGACAGTAGCCTACGAGCAGTACTTC. Its protein is CASSYSATVAYEQYF.

The rearrangement uses TRBV27 and TRBJ1-1; 7 bases line up with TRBD1. The CDR3 runs to 14 residues. The V and J ends lost 7 bases and 4 bases, in that order; junction bases with no gene match: 9. Germline-derived CDR1 and CDR2 are MNHEY and SMNVEV (reference sequence). CDR3 in amino acids: CASTPDRAATEAFF. CDR3 DNA: TGTGCCAGCACCCCAGACAGGGCGGCCACTGAAGCTTTCTTT.

The CDR3 DNA reads TGTGCCAGTAGTGACCGGACAGTCACTCAAGAGACCCAGTACTTC. Its translation is CASSDRTVTQETQYF. The chain has TRBV19 and TRBJ2-5; a weak D match, TRBD1 (6 bases). The CDR3 extends over 15 amino acids. The germline V and J ends were trimmed by 5 bases and 2 bases, with 15 bases remaining between them. Looked up from germline, CDR1 is LNHDA and CDR2 is SQIVND (reference sequence).

This clone came up a few times. CDR3 nucleotides: TGTGCCAGCAGCTTAGTAGGGGGTATTGCCTACGAGCAGTACTTC. Residues: CASSLVGGIAYEQYF. The rearrangement joins TRBV7-2 to TRBJ2-5; maybe TRBD1 (6 bases). The J call is doubtful: the DNA matches TRBJ2-7 better. The CDR3 loop spans 15 amino acids. Germline V gives CDR1 SGHTA, CDR2 FQGNSA.

The chain recombines TRBV6-5 with TRBJ1-2, with D possibly matching TRBD1 (6 bases). Trimming took off 6 bases at V and 3 bases at J, with 8 bases between the two ends. In germline, CDR1 is MNHEY, CDR2 SVGAGI. This CDR3 spans 12 amino acids. CDR3 sequence reads: CASRGQYYGYTF. The CDR3, as DNA: TGTGCCAGCAGAGGACAGTACTATGGCTACACCTTC.

The CDR3 here is CASSIGGHLSPLHF. CDR3 nucleotide sequence: TGTGCCAGTAGTATAGGGGGACACCTTTCACCCCTCCACTTT. The gene calls are TRBV19 and TRBJ1-6; D is possibly TRBD1 (6 bases). This CDR3 is 14 amino acids long. Germline CDR1 is LNHDA and CDR2 is SQIVND (reference sequence). V lost 1 base to trimming and J lost 9 bases, with 10 bases between them.

The V and J genes are TRBV14 and TRBJ2-7; no clear D gene. V lost 0 bases and J 4 bases, leaving 7 bases between the germline ends. Looked up from germline, CDR1 is SGHDN and CDR2 is FVKESK. The CDR3 has 13 residues. The CDR3, as DNA: TGTGCCAGCAGCCAAGACGAGGCATACGAGCAGTACTTC. Its translation is CASSQDEAYEQYF.

This clone showed up just a few times. This rearrangement joins TRBV28 to TRBJ1-2; no clear D. Germline V gene sequence: CDR1 MDHEN, CDR2 SYDVKM. The CDR3 runs to 12 residues. The V and J ends lost 6 bases and 7 bases respectively, with 12 bases between them. The CDR3 DNA reads as TGTGCCAGCAGGACTGGTGCCTCTGGCTACACCTTC. Translated, it gives CASRTGASGYTF.

The chain couples TRBV2 to TRBJ2-4, with D perhaps TRBD1 (5 bases). V was shortened by 1 base and J by 3 bases, with 13 bases between the two germline ends. The CDR3 is made up of 16 amino acids. In germline, CDR1 is SNHLY, CDR2 FYNNEI. CDR3 residues: CASSEEGNTGKNIQYF. Here the CDR3 DNA reads TGTGCCAGCAGTGAAGAGGGTAATACAGGCAAAAACATTCAGTACTTC.

In this sample, this clone turned up a few times. J is TRBJ1-4 and V is TRBV5-6, with unresolved D. This CDR3 contains 14 residues. V lost 4 bases to trimming and J lost 6 bases, with 13 bases between them. The germline gives CDR1 SGHDT, CDR2 YYEEEE. CDR3 amino acids: CASSVLRSDEKLFF. Here the CDR3 DNA reads TGTGCCAGCAGCGTACTACGATCGGATGAAAAACTGTTTTTT.

This clone was seen more than once but under ten times. The gene calls are TRBV9 and TRBJ2-7; 8 bases align to TRBD1. The CDR3 covers 15 residues. Germline lookup yields CDR1 SGDLS and CDR2 YYNGEE. The V segment lost 0 bases and the J segment 2 bases; nucleotides outside the gene matches: 4. The CDR3 DNA reads as TGTGCCAGCAGCGTAGAGGCAGGGGGCCCCTACGAGCAGTACTTC. It encodes CASSVEAGGPYEQYF.

This clone was seen only a few times. V and J are TRBV7-2 and TRBJ1-2; tentatively, D is TRBD1 (6 bases). V shed 4 bases and J shed 8 bases, with 20 bases lying between them. Germline CDR1 reads SGHTA; CDR2 reads FQGNSA. This CDR3 region has 15 residues. The CDR3 bases are TGTGCCAGCAGCTATCCCGGGACCAAAAGGGGGGGCTACACCTTC. This codes for CASSYPGTKRGGYTF.

This clone was detected a few times. In nucleotides, the CDR3 is TGTGCCAGTAGTGGGACAGGGAATGAAAAACTGTTTTTT. Protein sequence: CASSGTGNEKLFF. The J gene is TRBJ1-4, the V gene TRBV19; 9 bases are a match to TRBD1. Germline V gene sequence: CDR1 LNHDA, CDR2 SQIVND (reference sequence). Trimming at V came to 5 bases and at J to 5 bases, leaving 0 bases not matched to a gene. CDR3 length: 13 residues.

In DNA, the CDR3 is TGTGCCAGCAGTTCCCCGGGGGGTGACCCTTACGAGCAGTACTTC. Translation: CASSSPGGDPYEQYF. V is TRBV28 and J is TRBJ2-7; 7 positions agree with TRBD2. This CDR3 is 15 amino acids long. Trimming took 4 bases from V and 4 from J; bases not matched to a gene: 10. From germline, CDR1 is MDHEN and CDR2 SYDVKM.

The J gene is TRBJ1-2, the V gene TRBV5-5; TRBD1 aligns across 8 bases. This CDR3 comprises 13 residues. The germline gives CDR1 SGHKS, CDR2 YYEKEE (reference sequence). J lost 7 bases, V lost 4 bases, and 6 bases had no gene match. The CDR3 loop is CASSPTGDSGYTF. The CDR3 nucleotides are TGTGCCAGCAGCCCGACAGGGGATAGTGGCTACACCTTC.

This sequence joins TRBV5-4 and TRBJ2-1, with 8 bases matching TRBD1. After removal of 6 bases from V and 4 bases from J, the junction contained 9 bases not matched to a gene. The CDR3 has 15 amino acids. The germline CDR1 and CDR2 sequences are SGHNT and YYREEE (reference sequence). The DNA of the CDR3 is TGTGCCAGCACCGCCCCGGACAGGGATTACAATGAGCAGTTCTTC. It yields the protein CASTAPDRDYNEQFF.

This clone was seen a few times. The chain recombines TRBV7-8 with TRBJ2-5, with 8 bases aligning to TRBD1. This CDR3 has 14 amino acids. V gave up 4 bases and J gave up 7 bases; unmatched junction bases: 8. CDR1 and CDR2 from the germline V gene are SGHVS and FQNEAQ. This CDR3 reads CASSSTTGDGTQYF. Here the CDR3 DNA reads TGTGCCAGCAGCTCCACGACAGGGGACGGGACCCAGTACTTC.